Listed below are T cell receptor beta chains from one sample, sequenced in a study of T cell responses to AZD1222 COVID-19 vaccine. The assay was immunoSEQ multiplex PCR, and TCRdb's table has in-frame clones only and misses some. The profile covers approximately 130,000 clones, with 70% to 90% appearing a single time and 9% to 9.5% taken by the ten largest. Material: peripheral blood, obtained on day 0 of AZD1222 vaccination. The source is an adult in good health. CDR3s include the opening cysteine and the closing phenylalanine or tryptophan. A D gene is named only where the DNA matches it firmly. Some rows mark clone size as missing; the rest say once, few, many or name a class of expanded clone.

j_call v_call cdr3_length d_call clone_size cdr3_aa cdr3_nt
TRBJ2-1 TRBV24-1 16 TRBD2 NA CATSDLASGGADEQFF TGTGCCACCAGTGATTTAGCCAGCGGGGGGGCAGATGAGCAGTTCTTC
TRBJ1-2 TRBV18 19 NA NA CASSASARSQGGQGYGYTF TGTGCCAGCTCAGCCTCCGCCCGATCACAGGGAGGGCAAGGCTATGGCTACACCTTC
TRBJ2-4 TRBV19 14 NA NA CASSLAAAKNIQYF TGTGCCAGTAGTCTCGCGGCCGCCAAAAACATTCAGTACTTC
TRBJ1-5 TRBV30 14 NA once CAWGGGYSNQPQHF TGTGCCTGGGGGGGTGGTTATAGCAATCAGCCCCAGCATTTT
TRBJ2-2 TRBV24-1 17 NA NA CATSDSRLAANTGELFF TGTGCCACCAGTGATTCCCGGTTAGCGGCGAACACCGGGGAGCTGTTTTTT
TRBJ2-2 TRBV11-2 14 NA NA CASIRTETIGELFF TGTGCCAGCATCCGGACTGAGACCATAGGGGAGCTGTTTTTT
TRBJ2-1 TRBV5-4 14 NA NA CASSWGLGGREQFF TGTGCCAGCAGCTGGGGACTTGGGGGCCGGGAGCAGTTCTTC
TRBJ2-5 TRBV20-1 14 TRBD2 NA CSASIAGGRETQYF TGCAGTGCTAGTATAGCGGGAGGGCGGGAGACCCAGTACTTC
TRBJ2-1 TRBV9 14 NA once CASSTSGNTDEQFF TGTGCCAGCAGCACCTCCGGGAACACGGATGAGCAGTTCTTC
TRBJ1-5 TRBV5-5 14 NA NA CASSLAPSNQPQHF TGTGCCAGCAGCTTGGCCCCTAGCAATCAGCCCCAGCATTTT
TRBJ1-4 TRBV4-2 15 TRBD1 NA CASSQTGQGIGKLFF TGTGCCAGCAGCCAGACGGGACAGGGGATTGGGAAACTGTTTTTT
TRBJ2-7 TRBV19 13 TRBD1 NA CASSTTGLYEQYF TGTGCCAGTAGTACGACAGGGCTCTACGAGCAGTACTTC
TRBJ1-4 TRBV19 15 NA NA CASSIGSAGNEKLFF TGTGCCAGTAGTATTGGGTCGGCGGGTAATGAAAAACTGTTTTTT
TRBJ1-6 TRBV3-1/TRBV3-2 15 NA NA CASSQDSSAAWPLHF TGTGCCAGCAGCCAAGATAGTTCGGCCGCATGGCCCCTCCACTTT
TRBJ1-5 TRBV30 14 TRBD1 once CAWAPTGGNQPQHF TGTGCCTGGGCACCGACAGGGGGCAATCAGCCCCAGCATTTT
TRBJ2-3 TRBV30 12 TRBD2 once CAWTSGGDTQYF TGTGCCTGGACTAGCGGGGGAGATACGCAGTATTTT
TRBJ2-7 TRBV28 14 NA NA CASRRRDLAYEQYF TGTGCCAGCAGACGCCGGGACCTAGCCTACGAGCAGTACTTC
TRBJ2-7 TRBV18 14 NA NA CASSPPGQTYEQYF TGTGCCAGCTCACCACCCGGACAGACCTACGAGCAGTACTTC
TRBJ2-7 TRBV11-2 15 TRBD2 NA CASSVSSGSSYEQYF TGTGCCAGCAGCGTATCTAGCGGGAGCTCCTACGAGCAGTACTTC
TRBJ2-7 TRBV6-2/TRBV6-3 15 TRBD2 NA CASSNLAGGSYEQYF TGTGCCAGCAGTAATCTAGCGGGAGGTTCCTACGAGCAGTACTTC
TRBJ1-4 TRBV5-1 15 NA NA CASSLEGQTNEKLFF TGCGCCAGCAGCCTTGAGGGCCAAACTAATGAAAAACTGTTTTTT
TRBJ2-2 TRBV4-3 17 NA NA CASSQAGGIRNTGELFF TGCGCCAGCAGCCAAGCAGGCGGGATAAGGAACACCGGGGAGCTGTTTTTT
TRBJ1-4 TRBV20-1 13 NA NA CSASPYGSEKLFF TGCAGTGCTAGTCCGTACGGCTCTGAAAAACTGTTTTTT
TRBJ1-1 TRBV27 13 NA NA CASSFWMNTEAFF TGTGCCAGCAGTTTTTGGATGAACACTGAAGCTTTCTTT
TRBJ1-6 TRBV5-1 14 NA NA CASSRQTANSPLHF TGCGCCAGCAGCCGACAGACAGCTAATTCACCCCTCCACTTT
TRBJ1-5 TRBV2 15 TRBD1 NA CASQGQMDSNQPQHF TGTGCCAGCCAGGGACAGATGGATAGCAATCAGCCCCAGCATTTT
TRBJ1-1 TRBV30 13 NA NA CAWTGTTNTEAFF TGTGCCTGGACAGGGACAACTAACACTGAAGCTTTCTTT
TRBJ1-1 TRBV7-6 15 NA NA CASSSGDGGWAEAFF TGTGCCAGCAGCTCGGGAGACGGGGGATGGGCTGAAGCTTTCTTT
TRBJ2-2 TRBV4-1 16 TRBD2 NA CASSQITSGVAGELFF TGCGCCAGCAGCCAAATTACTAGCGGGGTTGCCGGGGAGCTGTTTTTT
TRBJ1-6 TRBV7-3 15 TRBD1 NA CASSSGQARDSPLHF TGTGCCAGCAGCTCGGGACAGGCGAGGGATTCACCCCTCCACTTT
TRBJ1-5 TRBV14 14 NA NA CASSPQAVDQPQHF TGTGCCAGCAGTCCCCAGGCCGTGGATCAGCCCCAGCATTTT
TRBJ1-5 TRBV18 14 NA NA CASSPERREQPQHF TGTGCCAGCTCACCAGAGCGGAGGGAACAGCCCCAGCATTTT
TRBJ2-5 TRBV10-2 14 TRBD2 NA CASSEVGGLGTQYF TGCGCCAGCAGTGAGGTCGGGGGGTTGGGGACCCAGTACTTC
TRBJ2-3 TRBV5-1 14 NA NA CASSLSAGAGAQYF TGCGCCAGCAGCTTGTCCGCTGGAGCGGGTGCGCAGTATTTT
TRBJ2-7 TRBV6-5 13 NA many CASCGGTSYEQYF TGTGCCAGCTGCGGCGGGACGTCTTACGAGCAGTACTTC
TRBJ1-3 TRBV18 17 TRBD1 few CASSLSRDRGPGNTIYF TGTGCCAGCTCACTTAGCCGGGACAGGGGGCCTGGAAACACCATATATTTT
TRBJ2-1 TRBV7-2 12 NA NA CASSSTGMGQFF TGTGCCAGCAGCTCCACAGGGATGGGGCAGTTCTTC
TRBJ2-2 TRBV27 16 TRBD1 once CASSLWGQTDWGELFF TGTGCCAGCAGTTTATGGGGACAGACGGATTGGGGGGAGCTGTTTTTT
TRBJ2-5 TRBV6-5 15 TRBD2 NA CASSQGEGTQETQYF TGTGCCAGCAGCCAAGGGGAGGGCACACAAGAGACCCAGTACTTC
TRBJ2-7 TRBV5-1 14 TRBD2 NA CASTSGRHSYEQYF TGCGCCAGCACGAGCGGGAGGCACTCCTACGAGCAGTACTTC
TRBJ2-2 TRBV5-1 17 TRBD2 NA CASSPPSGGTNTGELFF TGCGCCAGCAGCCCACCAAGCGGGGGGACGAACACCGGGGAGCTGTTTTTT
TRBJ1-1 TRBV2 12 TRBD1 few CASSGQGVEAFF TGTGCCAGCAGCGGTCAGGGGGTTGAAGCTTTCTTT
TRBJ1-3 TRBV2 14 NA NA CAIERSLSGNTIYF TGTGCCATCGAGCGTAGTCTCTCTGGAAACACCATATATTTT
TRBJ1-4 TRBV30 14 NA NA CACSDSSTNEKLFF TGTGCCTGCAGTGACAGCTCAACTAATGAAAAACTGTTTTTT
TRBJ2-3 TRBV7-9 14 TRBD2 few CASSLFGGTDTQYF TGTGCCAGCAGCTTGTTCGGGGGGACAGATACGCAGTATTTT
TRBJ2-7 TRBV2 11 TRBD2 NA CASSGLAEQYF TGTGCCAGCTCGGGACTAGCGGAGCAGTACTTC